Here is one T cell receptor (beta chain) with its context. Its antigen has not been determined. Base-call qualities are not available, and no considerably larger clone is one nucleotide away. This sample is part of a study of blood T cell repertoires in COVID-19 (dated by TCRdb to the early 2020s). The study in broad terms: Samples covering the acute and convalescent phases of COVID-19 were provided by collaborators in the United States, Italy and Spain. HLA class I and class II types, where available, came from metadata supplied by the sample provider rather than from assay-based typing. A freely available public database, intended as a resource for researchers studying the immune response to SARS-CoV-2, is where the repertoires were released. The prospective study material was composed of cDNA or gDNA derived from T cells, B-cell-depleted T cells, or PBMCs. Sample metadata almost always included a de-identified subject ID, COVID-19 status, age in years and sex. Deeply sampled blood TCRbeta repertoires from subjects exposed to, actively infected with, or recovered from COVID-19 were included in the dataset. The samples were drawn from two sources: the first 160 participants of the ongoing ImmuneRACE study, and 950 to 1,500 subjects contributed by 6 global collaborators. Results the study describes overall, beyond this receptor: Clinical and demographic metadata were provided uncurated, with the amount varying by source and participant.

Each collaborating institution followed its own protocols to collect whole blood in K2EDTA tubes. Collaborator samples were shipped for TCRbeta analysis as frozen whole blood, isolated PBMCs, or DNA extracted from either sample type. TCRbeta CDR3 regions were amplified from genomic DNA using the immunoSEQ Assay, a bias-controlled multiplex PCR. On the authors' methods: The number of nucleated cells in each sample was estimated from the amplification of reference gene primers within the assay. To quantify the absolute abundance of each unique TCRbeta CDR3 rearrangement, sequence reads were collapsed and filtered. Productive Simpson clonality was computed per sample as the square root of Simpson's diversity index over productive rearrangements. TCRdb took over this immuneACCESS table, retaining in-frame rearrangements with V and J assigned. Such tables are incomplete; in checked studies, under half of the missing clones stem from an unresolved V gene, and the remainder is unexplained. V and J calls and clone size come straight from that table; D and trimming were deduced from the DNA. This sample is represented by about 160,000 clones; approximately 80% of them were singletons. The ten largest clones take up roughly 9% of the sample.

Sequencing was performed on peripheral blood. This sequence originates from a woman of 80 years or more with active or convalescent COVID-19.

The CDR3 region reads CASSFRGQGFMNTEAFF. The DNA is as follows: TGTGCCAGCAGCTTCCGAGGACAGGGATTCATGAACACTGAAGCTTTCTTT. The chain is made from TRBV5-8 and TRBJ1-1; TRBD1 fits 8 bases in the junction. From V the trimming removes 2 bases and from J it removes 0 bases, while the gene matches leave 9 bases of the junction unaccounted for. From the cysteine up to the phenylalanine, the CDR3 has a length of 17 residues. Solely the CDR3 DNA is kept, with 51 bases framed from the first base. Sequences SGHTS (CDR1) and YDEGEE (CDR2) are obtained from the germline V gene.